This is a list of T cell receptor beta chains from one sample in a study of T cells after yellow fever vaccination. TCRdb independently ran MiXCR on the 5' RACE reads; one entry per CDR3 protein. The sample lists just under 600,000 distinct CDR3 sequences, roughly 13% occurring once. The sequences come from PBMCs, collected on the day of the yellow fever booster vaccination. All receptors come from a man aged 25 to 40 who received the YFV17D yellow fever vaccine. The CDR3 runs from the conserved cysteine through the conserved F or W. The order of the fields is V gene, clone size, D gene, J gene, CDR3 protein, CDR3 DNA. A D gene is named only where the DNA matches it firmly. Clone size is not always given. Where it is, it says once, few, many or a class for expanded clones.

TRBV12-3/TRBV12-4	.	TRBD2	TRBJ2-7	CASSKLAGDYEQYF	TGTGCCAGCAGTAAACTAGCGGGAGACTACGAGCAGTACTTC
TRBV7-8	.	.	TRBJ2-3	CASWTTSTDTQYF	TGTGCCAGCTGGACAACTAGCACAGATACGCAGTATTTT
TRBV6-2/TRBV6-3	few	TRBD2	TRBJ2-7	CASSYPKGLAGRSYEQYF	TGTGCCAGCAGTTACCCGAAGGGGCTAGCGGGGAGATCCTACGAGCAGTACTTC
TRBV5-1	few	TRBD1	TRBJ2-2	CASRSGQGTAGELFF	TGCGCCAGCAGATCGGGACAGGGGACAGCCGGGGAGCTGTTTTTT
TRBV19	.	TRBD2	TRBJ2-3	CASSLIGGSDTQYF	TGTGCCAGTAGTCTAATCGGGGGGTCAGATACGCAGTATTTT
TRBV5-5	few	.	TRBJ2-7	CATQGGWGSYEQYF	TGTGCCACCCAGGGGGGATGGGGCTCCTACGAGCAGTACTTC
TRBV7-2	.	.	TRBJ1-1	CASSFKGSREAFF	TGTGCCAGCAGCTTTAAGGGTTCGAGAGAAGCTTTCTTT
TRBV9	.	.	TRBJ2-5	CASSVGPGPRETQYF	TGTGCCAGCAGCGTAGGACCCGGACCAAGGGAGACCCAGTACTTC
TRBV12-3/TRBV12-4	.	TRBD1	TRBJ2-3	CASSLRQGPDTQYF	TGTGCCAGCAGTCTTCGACAGGGGCCAGATACGCAGTATTTT
TRBV11-2	few	.	TRBJ2-1	CASSKDRAGNEQFF	TGTGCCAGCAGCAAGGACCGTGCTGGCAATGAGCAGTTCTTC
TRBV7-9	.	.	TRBJ1-1	CASSYDTVNTEAFF	TGTGCCAGCAGTTACGACACCGTGAACACTGAAGCTTTCTTT
TRBV6-1	.	.	TRBJ1-6	CASRGGDSPLHF	TGTGCCAGCAGAGGGGGGGATTCACCCCTCCACTTT
TRBV6-5	few	.	TRBJ2-1	CASSYSTPEARSYNEQFF	TGTGCCAGCAGTTACTCAACTCCCGAGGCCCGCTCCTACAATGAGCAGTTCTTC
TRBV25-1	few	.	TRBJ2-3	CASSEPGTSSTDTQYF	TGTGCCAGCAGTGAACCCGGGACTTCTAGCACAGATACGCAGTATTTT
TRBV4-3	.	TRBD1	TRBJ1-6	CASSPAGTVTSPLHF	TGCGCCAGCAGCCCAGCTGGGACAGTTACTTCACCCCTCCACTTT
TRBV28	.	TRBD2	TRBJ2-5	CASSLWEPGRLAGLGTQYF	TGTGCCAGCAGTTTATGGGAGCCCGGACGACTAGCGGGACTCGGGACCCAGTACTTC
TRBV12-5	few	TRBD1	TRBJ2-7	CASALPTGINEQYF	TGTGCTAGTGCCCTTCCGACAGGGATCAACGAGCAGTACTTC
TRBV5-1	many	TRBD2	TRBJ2-3	CASTGDSGATDTQYF	TGCGCCAGCACCGGAGATAGCGGGGCCACAGATACGCAGTATTTT
TRBV7-9	many	.	TRBJ2-1	CASSWGGLGNEQFF	TGTGCCAGCAGTTGGGGTGGACTGGGGAATGAGCAGTTCTTC
TRBV29-1	few	.	TRBJ1-4	CSVADATNEKLFF	TGCAGCGTCGCGGATGCAACTAATGAAAAACTGTTTTTT
TRBV30	.	TRBD2	TRBJ2-3	CAWSVSGVTDTQYF	TGTGCCTGGAGTGTAAGCGGGGTTACAGATACGCAGTATTTT
TRBV24-1	.	.	TRBJ2-2	CATSDSNRAGELFF	TGTGCCACCAGTGATTCCAACAGGGCCGGGGAGCTGTTTTTT
TRBV10-3	few	.	TRBJ2-7	CAISWSSGVSGEQYF	TGTGCCATCAGTTGGAGTAGCGGAGTTTCGGGCGAGCAGTACTTC
TRBV6-6	few	.	TRBJ2-7	CASSYAAPHEQYF	TGTGCCAGCAGTTACGCTGCCCCACACGAGCAGTACTTC
TRBV4-3	.	.	TRBJ2-3	CASSPVTTSGTQYF	TGCGCCAGCAGCCCAGTGACAACCTCGGGTACGCAGTATTTT
TRBV7-3	.	.	TRBJ2-4	CASSLDGTAKNIQYF	TGTGCCAGCAGCTTAGATGGGACGGCCAAAAACATTCAGTACTTC
TRBV28	.	TRBD2	TRBJ2-4	CASSLIGAGAPNIQYF	TGTGCCAGCAGTTTGATAGGGGCGGGAGCCCCAAACATTCAGTACTTC
TRBV7-2	few	.	TRBJ2-2	CASSLVGRRGTGELFF	TGTGCCAGCAGCTTAGTGGGCCGCCGAGGGACCGGGGAGCTGTTTTTT